This TCR beta chain was observed in a study of OX40 agonist ivuxolimab in advanced cancers. Germline V gene lookup returns CDR1 MNHEY and CDR2 SVGAGI. The CDR3 extends over 15 amino acids. V dropped 7 bases and J dropped 0 bases, with 13 bases sitting between them. Produced via immunoSEQ multiplex PCR; TCRdb's table is partial and in-frame only. The sample has 35,000 to 50,000 clones, approximately 80% seen once; the top ten hold 2.6%. Systemic immunosuppression or autoimmune disease history was grounds to exclude patients. Blood draws occurred at baseline, cycle 4 day 1, and cycle 7 day 1. The specimen comprised CD4+ or CD8+ T cells sorted from blood, sampled in a trial of the OX40 agonist ivuxolimab. This chain joins TRBV6-5 and TRBJ1-3; D is perhaps TRBD1 (6 bases). This sequence originates from an adult with an advanced solid tumor such as melanoma, head and neck, liver or kidney cancer. As DNA, the CDR3 is TGTGCCAGCAAGAGGACAGCCTTCTCTGGAAACACCATATATTTT. Its translation: CASKRTAFSGNTIYF.